This T cell receptor (beta chain) appears in the sequencing data of a study of blood T cell repertoires in COVID-19 (dated by TCRdb to between 2020 and 2021). Context from the whole study: Samples covering the acute and convalescent phases of COVID-19 were provided by collaborators in the United States, Italy and Spain. The material from the prospective study consisted of cDNA or gDNA derived from T cells, B-cell-depleted T cells, or PBMCs. The dataset comprised deeply sampled blood TCRbeta repertoires from subjects exposed to, actively infected with, or recovered from COVID-19. A freely available public database, intended as a resource for researchers studying the immune response to SARS-CoV-2, is where the repertoires were released. The samples were drawn from two sources: the first 160 participants of the ongoing ImmuneRACE study, and over 1,000 subjects contributed by 6 global collaborators. A de-identified subject ID, COVID-19 status, age in years and sex were almost always included in the sample metadata. HLA class I and class II types, where available, came from metadata supplied by the sample provider rather than from assay-based typing. What the authors observed across the whole study: How much clinical and demographic metadata was included differed by source and by participant, and the metadata was provided uncurated.

A word on this clone: Its cognate antigen has yet to be identified. No qualities accompany the bases; no much larger clone lies one base away.

TCRbeta CDR3 regions were amplified from genomic DNA using the immunoSEQ Assay, a bias-controlled multiplex PCR. Under the source paper's analysis protocol: Nucleated cell counts per sample were estimated from amplification of reference gene primers within the assay. To quantify the absolute abundance of each unique TCRbeta CDR3 rearrangement, sequence reads were collapsed and filtered. For each sample, productive Simpson clonality was calculated as the square root of Simpson's diversity index over productive rearrangements. TCRdb took this table from immuneACCESS and kept in-frame rearrangements with V and J called. Such tables lack part of the clones; where checked against another copy, unresolved V genes explain under half of the gap, and the rest is unexplained. From that table come the V and J calls and clone size; the DNA was used to work out D and trimming. The sample contains about 47,000 clones, roughly 83% of them found a single time. The ten largest account for approximately 2.5% of the sample.

Whole blood was collected in K2EDTA tubes by collaborating institutions according to the institutions' own protocols. For TCRbeta analysis, collaborators shipped samples as frozen whole blood, isolated PBMCs, or DNA extracted from either of those sample types. The CDR3 sequence holds 13 residues, the cysteine and phenylalanine included. Only the CDR3 DNA is retained, 39 bases long and in frame from the first base. Trimming takes 4 bases off V and 6 bases off J; junction bases not matched to a gene: 7. The germline V gene (reference sequence) provides CDR1 GTSNPN and CDR2 SVGIG. The chain was built from TRBV30 and TRBJ2-7; the central 9 bases match TRBD1. The specimen sequenced was peripheral blood. The TCR comes from a man aged 45-60 years with acute or convalescent COVID-19. The CDR3 protein is CAWTRDRVGEQYF. The DNA reads as follows: TGTGCCTGGACCCGGGACAGGGTTGGCGAGCAGTACTTC.